These T cell receptor beta chains were read from a single sample in a study of human T cells and chemical hapten exposure. From the RACE reads, TCRdb called clonotypes with MiXCR, one entry per CDR3 protein. The sample holds about 31,000 distinct CDR3 sequences; nearly 7.5% are singletons and the top ten take roughly 9.2%. Sequencing input: whole blood. These receptors were collected from a human donor in good health. Some clones in this sample may be carry-over from other donors' samples. CDR3s include the opening cysteine and the closing phenylalanine or tryptophan. D genes are given only for firm matches. Expanded clones get a size class; other rows say once, few or many, or leave the size out.

v_call	clone_size	d_call	j_call	cdr3_aa	cdr3_nt
TRBV10-2	.	.	TRBJ1-4	CASSLGGTVGEKLFF	TGCGCCAGCAGTCTGGGGGGGACTGTTGGTGAAAAACTGTTTTTT
TRBV6-2/TRBV6-3	few	.	TRBJ2-1	CASSYSADRVNEQFF	TGTGCCAGCAGTTACTCCGCTGACAGAGTCAATGAGCAGTTCTTC
TRBV18	.	.	TRBJ2-7	CASSLTGTHEQYF	TGTGCCAGCTCACTTACAGGGACCCACGAGCAGTACTTC
TRBV19	few	.	TRBJ1-1	CASSIAAGSGKAFF	TGTGCCAGTAGTATAGCTGCTGGGAGCGGAAAAGCTTTCTTT
TRBV7-2	few	.	TRBJ2-2	CASSGGAGGELFF	TGTGCCAGCAGCGGGGGGGCAGGCGGGGAGCTGTTTTTT
TRBV5-4	.	TRBD1	TRBJ1-1	CASSSGQGRNTEAFF	TGTGCCAGCAGCTCCGGACAGGGGAGGAACACTGAAGCTTTCTTT
TRBV12-3/TRBV12-4	few	.	TRBJ2-3	CASRPGQSDTQYF	TGTGCCAGCAGACCGGGACAATCAGATACGCAGTATTTT
TRBV20-1	.	.	TRBJ1-1	CSAGGGGGTEAFF	TGCAGTGCGGGTGGGGGAGGAGGCACTGAAGCTTTCTTT
TRBV20-1	many	TRBD2	TRBJ2-1	CSAQTSNTEQFF	TGCAGTGCGCAGACTAGCAACACTGAGCAGTTCTTC
TRBV7-8	.	TRBD1	TRBJ1-1	CASSLRTGRATEAFF	TGTGCCAGCAGCCTAAGGACAGGAAGGGCCACTGAAGCTTTCTTT
TRBV4-2	few	TRBD2	TRBJ2-3	CASSQARLAGGTDTQYF	TGTGCCAGCAGCCAAGCCCGACTAGCGGGGGGGACAGATACGCAGTATTTT
TRBV5-1	many	.	TRBJ1-5	CASSLAGDSNQPQHF	TGCGCCAGCAGCTTGGCAGGGGATAGCAATCAGCCCCAGCATTTT
TRBV5-1	few	TRBD1	TRBJ2-1	CASSRGGQGSYNEQFF	TGCGCCAGCAGCAGGGGGGGACAGGGAAGCTACAATGAGCAGTTCTTC
TRBV20-1	few	.	TRBJ1-2	CSAQTDNYGYTF	TGCAGTGCTCAGACTGATAACTATGGCTACACCTTC
TRBV13	.	TRBD2	TRBJ2-1	CASTPWAREGDEQFF	TGTGCCAGCACCCCTTGGGCCCGGGAGGGAGATGAGCAGTTCTTC
TRBV27	many	TRBD1	TRBJ2-1	CASSLFSVSGGNNEQFF	TGTGCCAGCAGTTTATTTTCGGTGTCAGGGGGCAACAATGAGCAGTTCTTC
TRBV4-2	many	TRBD2	TRBJ2-3	CASSQVISGGADTQYF	TGTGCCAGCAGCCAAGTGATTAGCGGGGGGGCGGATACGCAGTATTTT
TRBV28	many	.	TRBJ1-1	CASTIGALEAFF	TGTGCCAGCACCATAGGAGCCCTCGAAGCTTTCTTT
TRBV11-2	few	TRBD2	TRBJ2-5	CASSLEGTSGGAHTGTQYF	TGTGCCAGCAGCTTAGAGGGGACTAGCGGGGGGGCCCACACAGGGACCCAGTACTTC
TRBV12-3/TRBV12-4	few	TRBD1	TRBJ1-6	CASSLRQGLDSPLHF	TGTGCCAGCAGTCTACGACAGGGGTTGGATTCACCCCTCCACTTT
TRBV7-9	few	.	TRBJ2-1	CASSRGTRNEQFF	TGTGCCAGCAGCAGGGGGACCAGGAATGAGCAGTTCTTC
TRBV29-1	few	.	TRBJ2-5	CSVVTGEGETQYF	TGCAGCGTTGTAACAGGGGAGGGAGAGACCCAGTACTTC
TRBV4-1	.	TRBD2	TRBJ2-1	CASSQEGSLAGLYNEQFF	TGCGCCAGCAGCCAAGAAGGCTCTCTAGCGGGGCTTTACAATGAGCAGTTCTTC
TRBV2	many	.	TRBJ2-5	CASSLGLSETQYF	TGTGCCAGCAGTTTAGGGCTTTCGGAGACCCAGTACTTC
TRBV7-9	.	TRBD1	TRBJ1-1	CASSLGTGVVTFF	TGTGCCAGCAGCTTAGGGACAGGCGTGGTGACTTTCTTT
TRBV7-2	.	TRBD1	TRBJ1-1	CASSPGGMSTEAFF	TGTGCCAGCAGCCCAGGGGGAATGAGCACTGAAGCTTTCTTT
TRBV20-1	.	TRBD2	TRBJ2-5	CSAPVGTSGTLGETQYF	TGCAGTGCTCCCGTAGGGACTAGCGGGACCCTCGGGGAGACCCAGTACTTC
TRBV6-5	many	.	TRBJ1-5	CASSSGLGSNQPQHF	TGTGCCAGCTCTTCAGGGCTAGGTAGCAATCAGCCCCAGCATTTT
TRBV20-1	.	.	TRBJ2-7	CSASVQSYEQYF	TGCAGTGCTAGTGTCCAGTCCTACGAGCAGTACTTC
TRBV3-1	many	.	TRBJ1-1	CASSQQRNGEAFF	TGTGCCAGCAGCCAACAACGGAACGGGGAAGCTTTCTTT
TRBV6-1	.	.	TRBJ1-2	CASNPTATGCNYGYNF	TGTGCCAGCAACCCGACAGCCACGGGCTGTAACTATGGCTACAACTTC
TRBV7-2	many	TRBD2	TRBJ2-5	CASSPTSGASYETQYF	TGTGCCAGCAGCCCGACTAGCGGGGCGTCATATGAGACCCAGTACTTC
TRBV2	many	.	TRBJ1-2	CASSQDLNSYGYTF	TGTGCCAGCAGTCAAGATTTAAACAGCTATGGCTACACCTTC
TRBV7-2	.	.	TRBJ1-2	CASSRQQNYGYTF	TGTGCCAGCAGCCGACAGCAGAACTATGGCTACACCTTC
TRBV6-5	few	.	TRBJ1-1	CASSPDLEGTNTEAFF	TGTGCCAGCAGCCCCGACCTGGAGGGGACGAACACTGAAGCTTTCTTT
TRBV25-1	few	.	TRBJ2-7	CASSEAGYYEQYF	TGTGCCAGCAGTGAAGCGGGTTACTACGAGCAGTACTTC
TRBV9	few	.	TRBJ2-5	CASSVRDLETQYF	TGTGCCAGCAGCGTTAGAGATCTGGAGACCCAGTACTTC
TRBV7-6	few	TRBD2	TRBJ2-7	CASSSPRVGRSSYEQYF	TGTGCCAGCAGCTCCCCTCGGGTCGGGAGGAGCTCCTACGAGCAGTACTTC
TRBV5-6	.	TRBD2	TRBJ2-1	CASSPGIGLGYNEQFF	TGTGCCAGCAGCCCCGGCATTGGACTAGGGTACAATGAGCAGTTCTTC
TRBV27	many	TRBD2	TRBJ2-2	CASSPRAGLAGLWAGELFF	TGTGCCAGCAGTCCCCGGGCGGGACTAGCGGGGTTGTGGGCCGGGGAGCTGTTTTTT
TRBV2	.	.	TRBJ1-6	CASGVAGPNSPLHF	TGTGCCAGTGGCGTCGCAGGGCCAAATTCACCCCTCCACTTT
TRBV6-1	many	.	TRBJ2-3	CASRRGGQLSTDTQYF	TGTGCCAGCAGGAGGGGGGGACAACTAAGCACAGATACGCAGTATTTT
TRBV12-3/TRBV12-4	many	TRBD1	TRBJ1-2	CASGGTGGKYGYTF	TGTGCCAGCGGAGGGACAGGGGGAAAATATGGCTACACCTTC
TRBV28	many	.	TRBJ2-4	CASSRTLAKNIQYF	TGTGCCAGCAGCCGGACCTTAGCCAAAAACATTCAGTACTTC
TRBV7-2	many	.	TRBJ2-3	CASSSPETLAPSSTDTQYF	TGTGCCAGCAGCTCACCCGAAACTCTAGCCCCGTCGAGCACAGATACGCAGTATTTT
TRBV28	few	.	TRBJ1-2	CASSFRGGNYGYTF	TGTGCCAGCAGTTTTAGGGGAGGTAACTATGGCTACACCTTC
TRBV6-6	many	.	TRBJ1-2	CASSYSYHPNYGYTF	TGTGCCAGCAGTTACTCCTATCATCCTAACTATGGCTACACCTTC
TRBV5-1	many	TRBD2	TRBJ2-7	CASSPPTSGYYEQYF	TGCGCCAGCAGCCCTCCCACTAGCGGTTACTACGAGCAGTACTTC
TRBV20-1	few	TRBD2	TRBJ2-7	CSAGLTSGSPSGYEQYF	TGCAGTGCGGGCCTGACTAGCGGGAGTCCTAGTGGGTACGAGCAGTACTTC
TRBV6-4	many	TRBD2	TRBJ2-3	CASSDEAGGSTDTQYF	TGTGCCAGCAGTGACGAGGCGGGGGGCTCCACAGATACGCAGTATTTT
TRBV4-3	many	.	TRBJ2-7	CASSIQTGTYEQYF	TGCGCCAGCAGCATCCAGACAGGAACCTACGAGCAGTACTTC
TRBV7-9	medium-sized	.	TRBJ1-3	CASALQGFGNTIYF	TGTGCCAGCGCTCTACAGGGTTTTGGAAACACCATATATTTT